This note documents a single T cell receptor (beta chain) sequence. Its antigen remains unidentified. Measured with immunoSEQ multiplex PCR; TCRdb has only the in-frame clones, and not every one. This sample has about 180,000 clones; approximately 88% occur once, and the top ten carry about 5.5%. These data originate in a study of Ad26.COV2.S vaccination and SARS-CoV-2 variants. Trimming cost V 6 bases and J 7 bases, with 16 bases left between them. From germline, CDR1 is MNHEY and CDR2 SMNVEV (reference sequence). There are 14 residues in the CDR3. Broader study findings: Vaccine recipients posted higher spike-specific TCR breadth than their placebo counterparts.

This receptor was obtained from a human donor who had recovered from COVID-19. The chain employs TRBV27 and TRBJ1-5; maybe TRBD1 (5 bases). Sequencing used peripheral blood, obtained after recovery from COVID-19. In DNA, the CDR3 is TGTGCCAGCAGCCGCGGGGGGGGTAAACAGCCCCAGCATTTT. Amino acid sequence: CASSRGGGKQPQHF.